The TCR beta chain described here comes from a study of blood T cells in healthy people across ages. Combining a sample-barcoded 5' primer with a J-beta primer mix, a second PCR ran for roughly 7 to 12 cycles. TCRdb re-analysed the 5' RACE reads in MiXCR, keeping a single row per CDR3 protein. The table includes more than 900,000 distinct CDR3 sequences, approximately 32% detected once. This sample was also put to use in a study of T cells of mothers and their children. As that study records: For each mother, over 9.5 million TCR beta CDR3 reads were obtained, and for each child, a few million. Normalized overlap was always slightly, never significantly, higher in related than unrelated mother-child pairs.

The sample consisted of blood. This clonotype was sampled from a woman between 40 and 55 years old in good health.

CDR3 residues: CSARPENYGYTF. The DNA of the CDR3 is TGCAGTGCCCGGCCCGAAAACTATGGCTACACCTTC. The chain joins TRBV20-1 to TRBJ1-2; the D is unclear. The germline CDR1 and CDR2 sequences are DFQATT and SNEGSKA (reference sequence). V gave up 6 bases and J gave up 2 bases, with 10 bases separating them. The length of the CDR3 is 12 residues.